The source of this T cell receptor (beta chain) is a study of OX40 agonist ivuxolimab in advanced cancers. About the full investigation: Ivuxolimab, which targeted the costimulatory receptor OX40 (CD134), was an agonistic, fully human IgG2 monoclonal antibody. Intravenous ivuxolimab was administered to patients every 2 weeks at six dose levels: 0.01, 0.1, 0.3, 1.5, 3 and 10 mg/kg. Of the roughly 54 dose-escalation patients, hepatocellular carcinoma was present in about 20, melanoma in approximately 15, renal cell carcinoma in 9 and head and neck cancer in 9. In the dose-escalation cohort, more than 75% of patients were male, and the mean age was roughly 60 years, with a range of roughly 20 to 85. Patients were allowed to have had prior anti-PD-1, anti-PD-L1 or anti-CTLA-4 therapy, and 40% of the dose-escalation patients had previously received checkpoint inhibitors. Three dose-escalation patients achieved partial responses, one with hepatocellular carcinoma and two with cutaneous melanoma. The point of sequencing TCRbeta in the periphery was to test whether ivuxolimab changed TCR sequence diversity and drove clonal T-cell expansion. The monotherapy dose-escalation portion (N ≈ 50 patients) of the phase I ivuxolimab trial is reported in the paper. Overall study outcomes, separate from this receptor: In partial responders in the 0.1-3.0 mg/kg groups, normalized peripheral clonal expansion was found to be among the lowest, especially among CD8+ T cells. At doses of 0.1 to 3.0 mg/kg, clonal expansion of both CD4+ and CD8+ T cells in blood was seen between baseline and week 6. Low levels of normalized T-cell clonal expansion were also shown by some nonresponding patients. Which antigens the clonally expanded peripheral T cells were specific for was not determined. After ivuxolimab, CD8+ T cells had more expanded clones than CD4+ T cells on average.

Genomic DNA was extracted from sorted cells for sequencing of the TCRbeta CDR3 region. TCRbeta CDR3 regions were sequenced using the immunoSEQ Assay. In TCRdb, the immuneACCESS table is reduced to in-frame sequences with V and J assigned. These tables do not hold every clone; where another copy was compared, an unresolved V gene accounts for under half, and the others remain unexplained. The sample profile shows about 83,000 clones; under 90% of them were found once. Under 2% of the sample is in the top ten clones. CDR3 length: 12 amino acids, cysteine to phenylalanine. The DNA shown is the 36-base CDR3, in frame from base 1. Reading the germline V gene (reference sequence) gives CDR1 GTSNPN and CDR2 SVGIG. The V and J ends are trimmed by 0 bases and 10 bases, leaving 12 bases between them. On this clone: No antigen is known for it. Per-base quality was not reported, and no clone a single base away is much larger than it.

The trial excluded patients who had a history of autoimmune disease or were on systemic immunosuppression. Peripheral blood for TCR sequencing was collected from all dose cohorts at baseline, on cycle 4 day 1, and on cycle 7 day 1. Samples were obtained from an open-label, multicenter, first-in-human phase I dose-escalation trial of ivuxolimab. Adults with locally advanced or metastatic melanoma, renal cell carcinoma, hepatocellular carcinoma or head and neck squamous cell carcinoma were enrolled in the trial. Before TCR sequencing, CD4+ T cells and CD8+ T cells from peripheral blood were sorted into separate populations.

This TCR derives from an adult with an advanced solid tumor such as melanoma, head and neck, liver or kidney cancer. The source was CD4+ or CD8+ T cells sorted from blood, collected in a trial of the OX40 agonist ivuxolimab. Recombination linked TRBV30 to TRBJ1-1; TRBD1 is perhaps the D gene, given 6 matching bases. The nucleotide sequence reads TGTGCCTGGAGTGTAGGGGGGGAGAGAGCTTTCTTT. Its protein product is CAWSVGGERAFF.